This T cell receptor (beta chain) was sequenced for a study of blood T cell repertoires in COVID-19. The repertoire was sequenced with immunoSEQ multiplex PCR; TCRdb's copy has only in-frame clones and lacks some. The sample yields some 220,000 clones, about four fifths seen once. J lost 4 bases, V lost 6 bases, and 3 bases had no gene match. The CDR3 extends over 13 amino acids. CDR1 and CDR2 from the germline V gene are KGHSH and LQKENI. The receptor's source is a woman aged 55-75 years with acute or convalescent COVID-19. The V call is TRBV18, the J call TRBJ1-5; 7 bases line up with TRBD1. Sequencing was done on a sample of peripheral blood. The DNA for the CDR3 is TGTGCCAGCTCGCGGGACAGAAATCAGCCCCAGCATTTT. This gives the protein CASSRDRNQPQHF. Looking up the rest from reference TRBV18 and TRBJ1-5 gives the full variable domain: NAGVMQNPRHLVRRRGQEARLRCSPMKGHSHVYWYRQLPEEGLKFMVYLQKENIIDESGMPKERFSAEFPKEGPSILRIQQVVRGDSAAYFCASSRDRNQPQHFGDGTRLSIL.